The T cell receptor (beta chain) under discussion was sequenced for a study of kidney transplant recipient with SARS-CoV-2 infection. TCRdb itself ran the reads through MiXCR, one entry per CDR3 protein. The top ten clones hold about 7% of a sample with roughly 230,000 distinct CDR3 sequences, less than 35% of them seen once. Ten or more counts support this clonotype. V was pared by 7 bases and J by 4 bases, with 9 bases of the junction left unmatched. In germline, CDR1 is MDHEN, CDR2 SYDVKM. The CDR3 has 14 residues. The sequencing here drew on a blood sample, taken at baseline and between days 110 and 120 from a kidney transplant recipient. V gene TRBV28 combines with J gene TRBJ2-7; 8 bases agree with TRBD1. The receptor comes from a male patient aged 25-45 years who had COVID-19 and was a kidney transplant recipient. Some of the T cells may derive from the graft donor. The CDR3 DNA reads TGTGCCAGCAACACCGGGACAGGTTCTTACGAGCAGTACTTC. Its translation: CASNTGTGSYEQYF.